In this sample, the clone carrying this T cell receptor beta chain turned up once. Antigen unknown. Mismatch with germline at one junction end may stem from a read error. Genomic DNA from each subset was divided evenly over several immunoSEQ plates. Generated by immunoSEQ multiplex PCR, the TCRdb table keeps only in-frame clones and is missing some. This sample has about 2.1 million clones, with about 93% found just once. This entry comes from a study of shared clonotypes between healthy human individuals. The naive CD8 population came from CD45RO-negative cells selected for CCR7, without terminally differentiated effector memory CD45RA+ cells. From germline, CDR1 is SEHNR and CDR2 FQNEAQ (reference sequence). The CDR3 sequence is 12 residues long. The study, taken as a whole, reports: When naive CD4 clonotypes were compared across four donors, 4% to 5.5% were shared. An effect of sequencing depth on clonotype sharing among donors was expected.

The chain joins TRBV7-9 to TRBJ2-7; tentative D call: TRBD2 (6 bases). This sequence was found in a man aged 18-30 years in good health. Some clones in this sample may be carry-over from other donors' samples. The source material was naive CD8+ T cells from PBMCs. Written as DNA, the CDR3 is TGTGCCTTGGCTGCGGGGTCCTCCGAGCAGTACTTC. Its protein product is CALAAGSSEQYF.